This entry describes one T cell receptor beta chain. RNA was extracted with the RNeasy kit, and a quantity of about 0.45 to 1 ug was reverse transcribed using random hexamers. The TCR beta CDR3 was amplified by immunoSEQ multiplex PCR across 54 Vbeta, 13 Jbeta. Via MiXCR, TCRdb re-called the immunoSEQ multiplex PCR reads, giving one row per CDR3 protein. Among around 280,000 distinct CDR3 sequences, about 91% were seen once, and the ten largest hold around 0.07%. The sample originates from a study of CD8 T cells in Susac syndrome. Trimming took off 2 bases at V and 3 bases at J, with 14 bases between the two ends. Per the germline V gene, CDR1 is MNHNY and CDR2 is SVGAGI (reference sequence). CDR3 length equals 15 residues. Sequencing targeted TCR beta in blood CD8+ and CD4+ T cells. The multiple sclerosis controls were treatment-naive patients affected by stable or active relapsing-remitting disease. FACS was used to enrich TEMRA cells, whereas the CD8+ and CD4+ T cells were obtained by negative isolation.

The chain couples TRBV6-6 to TRBJ2-7; D is possibly TRBD2 (6 bases). The sequenced material came from CD4+ T cells from PBMCs. The clonotype comes from a human donor with multiple sclerosis. The CDR3 region is CASSYEGRGIYEQYF. In DNA, the CDR3 is TGTGCCAGCAGTTACGAAGGTCGGGGGATCTACGAGCAGTACTTC.